This TCR delta chain was obtained from a study of gamma-delta chains in newborns, infants, children. Study-level background: Innate gammadelta T cells reportedly expand polyclonally right after birth, driven by microbial exposure, per the title.

TCRdb re-processed the reads using CATT. The sample carries over 4,000 delta-chain clones, 5% recorded once. The V and J ends lost 2 bases and 0 bases respectively, with 13 bases between them. The CDR3 covers 16 residues. Per the germline V gene, CDR1 is TSWWSYY and CDR2 is QGS. The TCR comes from a child who was a newborn, infant or young child, either healthy, febrile or measles-vaccinated (not recorded which). The chain combines TRDV1 with TRDJ1; no clear D. Sequenced input: blood. The CDR3 here is CALGESPPGYTDKLIF. DNA for the CDR3: TGTGCTCTTGGGGAATCCCCCCCCGGGTACACCGATAAACTCATCTTT.